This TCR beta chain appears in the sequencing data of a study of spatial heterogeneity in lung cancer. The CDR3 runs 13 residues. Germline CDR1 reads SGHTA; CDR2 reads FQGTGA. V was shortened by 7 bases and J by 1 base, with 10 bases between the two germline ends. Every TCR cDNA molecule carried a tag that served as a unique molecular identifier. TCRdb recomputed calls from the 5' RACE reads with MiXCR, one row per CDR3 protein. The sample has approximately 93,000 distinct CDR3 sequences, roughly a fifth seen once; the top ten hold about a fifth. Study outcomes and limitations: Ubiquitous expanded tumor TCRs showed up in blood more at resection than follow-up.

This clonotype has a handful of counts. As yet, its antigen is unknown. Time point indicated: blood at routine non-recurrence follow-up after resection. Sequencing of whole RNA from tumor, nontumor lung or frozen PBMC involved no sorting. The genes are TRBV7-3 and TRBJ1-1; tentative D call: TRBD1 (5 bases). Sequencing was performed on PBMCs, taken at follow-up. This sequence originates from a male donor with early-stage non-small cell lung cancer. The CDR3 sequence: CASKAGTNTEAFF. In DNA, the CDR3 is TGTGCCAGCAAGGCAGGGACGAACACTGAAGCTTTCTTT.